The clone carrying this TCR beta chain was counted between two and nine times. The data were produced by immunoSEQ multiplex PCR, yet TCRdb's version contains in-frame clones alone and is incomplete. The table has about 280,000 clones, 65% to 90% seen once; the top ten hold 10% to 15%. This record belongs to a study of blood T cell repertoires in COVID-19. Study in general: PBMCs, B-cell-depleted T cells, or T cells provided the cDNA or gDNA that made up the material.

Germline loops: CDR1 MDHEN, CDR2 SYDVKM. V dropped 8 bases and J dropped 7; count of bases not matched to a gene: 14. CDR3 length equals 14 residues. The sequence derives from a woman in her sixties or seventies with COVID-19, enrolled during active disease. Sequencing input: peripheral blood. The chain is built from TRBV28 and TRBJ2-7; TRBD1 matches at 7 bases. CDR3 nucleotide sequence: TGTGCCAGCGTATCCCGGACAGGACAAAAAGAGCAGTACTTC. Amino acids: CASVSRTGQKEQYF.